This T cell receptor (beta chain) was retrieved from a study of OX40 agonist ivuxolimab in advanced cancers. Notes on the study in general: At doses 0.1 to 3.0 mg/kg, CD4+ and CD8+ clones expanded. The study found that CD8+ T cells averaged more expanded clones than CD4+.

About this clone: Its target is not known.

V was clipped by 3 bases and J by 0 bases, with 10 bases between them. This CDR3 is 14 amino acids long. CDR1 is SGDLS, CDR2 YYNGEE, per germline. Clones were sequenced by immunoSEQ multiplex PCR, and TCRdb holds only the in-frame ones, with some missing. The table lists about 26,000 clones, about 85% of them singletons, with 33% in the top ten. The sequence derives from an adult with an advanced solid tumor such as melanoma, head and neck, liver or kidney cancer. The sample was CD4+ or CD8+ T cells sorted from blood, taken in a trial of the OX40 agonist ivuxolimab. The gene calls are TRBV9 and TRBJ2-7; D may correspond to TRBD1 or TRBD2 (6 bases each). CDR3 coding DNA: TGTGCCAGCAGCGAGGGGGGACACTCCTACGAGCAGTACTTC. It is translated as CASSEGGHSYEQYF.